The subject of this entry is one T cell receptor (beta chain). Assay used: immunoSEQ multiplex PCR; TCRdb lists only in-frame clones, some missing. The sample holds about 79,000 clones, approximately 92% seen once. This entry is derived from a study of OX40 agonist ivuxolimab in advanced cancers. The V end lost 5 bases, the J end lost 5 bases, and 19 bases lay between the germline ends. The CDR3 consists of 15 residues. CDR1 and CDR2 (germline): SGHAT, FQNNGV. Sequenced here: CD4+ or CD8+ T cells sorted from blood, sampled in a trial of the OX40 agonist ivuxolimab. The rearrangement uses TRBV11-2 and TRBJ2-7; D is possibly TRBD1 (6 bases). The receptor was isolated from an adult with an advanced solid tumor such as melanoma, head and neck, liver or kidney cancer. In DNA, the CDR3 is TGTGCCAGCAGCGTGAACAGGGTTTTGAGGGACGAGCAGTACTTC. As protein: CASSVNRVLRDEQYF.